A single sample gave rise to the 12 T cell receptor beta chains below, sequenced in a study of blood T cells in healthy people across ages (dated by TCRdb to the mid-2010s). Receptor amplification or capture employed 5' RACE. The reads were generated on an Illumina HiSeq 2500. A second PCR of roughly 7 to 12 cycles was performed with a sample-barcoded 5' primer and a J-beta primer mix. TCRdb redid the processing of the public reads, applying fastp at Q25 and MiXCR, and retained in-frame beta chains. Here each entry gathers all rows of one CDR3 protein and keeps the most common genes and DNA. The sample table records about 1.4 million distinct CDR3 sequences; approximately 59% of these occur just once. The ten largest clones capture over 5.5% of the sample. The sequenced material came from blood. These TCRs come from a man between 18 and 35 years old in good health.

CDR3 loop: CSAVTLAGGIIAYNEQFF. CDR3 coding DNA: TGCAGTGCTGTCACCCTAGCGGGGGGCATCATAGCCTACAATGAGCAGTTCTTC. J is TRBJ2-1 and V is TRBV20-1; 11 bases are shared with TRBD2. Germline V CDR1 and CDR2: DFQATT, SNEGSKA (reference sequence). J was trimmed by 2 bases and V by 5 bases; bases with no gene match: 14. The CDR3 has 18 amino acids.

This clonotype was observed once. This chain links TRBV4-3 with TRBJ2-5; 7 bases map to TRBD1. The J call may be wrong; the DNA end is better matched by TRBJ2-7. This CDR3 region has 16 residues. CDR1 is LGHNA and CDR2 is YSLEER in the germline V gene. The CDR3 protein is CASSQDRQGVEYEQYF. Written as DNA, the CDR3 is TGCGCCAGCAGCCAAGATCGGCAGGGGGTGGAATACGAGCAGTACTTC.

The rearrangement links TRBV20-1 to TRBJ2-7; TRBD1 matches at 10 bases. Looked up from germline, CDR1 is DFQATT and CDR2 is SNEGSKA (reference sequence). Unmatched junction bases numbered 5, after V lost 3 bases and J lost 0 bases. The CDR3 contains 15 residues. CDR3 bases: TGCAGTGCTAGGTCTAGACAGGGGGCCTCCTACGAGCAGTACTTC. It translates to CSARSRQGASYEQYF.

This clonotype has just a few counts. The CDR3 sequence: CSITGTRATGELFF. CDR3 sequence (DNA): TGCAGCATAACCGGGACACGAGCCACCGGGGAGCTGTTTTTT. The V gene is TRBV29-1, the J gene TRBJ2-2; D is perhaps TRBD1 (6 bases). CDR3 length: 14 residues. Germline V lookup: CDR1 SQVTM, CDR2 ANQGSEA. Trimming left V 8 bases short and J 4 bases short, with 17 bases between.

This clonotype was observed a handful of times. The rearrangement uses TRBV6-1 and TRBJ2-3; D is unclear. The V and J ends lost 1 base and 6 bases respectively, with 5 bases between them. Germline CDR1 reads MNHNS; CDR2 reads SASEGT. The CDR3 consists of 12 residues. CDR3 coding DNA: TGTGCCAGCAGTGAAGTCGAGGATACGCAGTATTTT. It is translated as CASSEVEDTQYF.

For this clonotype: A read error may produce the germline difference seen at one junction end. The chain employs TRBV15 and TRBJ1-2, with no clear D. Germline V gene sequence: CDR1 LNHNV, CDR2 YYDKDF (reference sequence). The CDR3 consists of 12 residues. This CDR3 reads CATSGESYGYTF. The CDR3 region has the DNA TGTGCCACCAGCGGAGAAAGCTATGGCTACACCTTC.

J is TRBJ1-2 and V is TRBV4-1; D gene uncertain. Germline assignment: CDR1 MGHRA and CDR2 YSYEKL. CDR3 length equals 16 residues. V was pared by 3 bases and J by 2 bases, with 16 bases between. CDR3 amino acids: CASSHLSSSWNYGYTF. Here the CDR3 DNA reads TGCGCCAGCAGCCACCTCTCTAGCAGCTGGAACTATGGCTACACCTTC.

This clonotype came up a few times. The CDR3 protein is CASREGDEQYF. The DNA of the CDR3 is TGCGCCAGCAGGGAAGGGGACGAGCAGTACTTC. V gene TRBV5-1 combines with J gene TRBJ2-7; a weak D match, TRBD1 (5 bases). Trimming shortened V by 5 bases and J by 5 bases, and 8 bases separated the two germline ends. This CDR3 spans 11 amino acids. The germline gives CDR1 SGHRS, CDR2 YFSETQ.

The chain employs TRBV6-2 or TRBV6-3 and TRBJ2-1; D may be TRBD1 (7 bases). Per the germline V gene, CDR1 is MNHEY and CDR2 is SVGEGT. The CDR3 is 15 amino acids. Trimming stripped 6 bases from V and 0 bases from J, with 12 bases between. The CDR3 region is CASREGARSYNEQFF. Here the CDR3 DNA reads TGTGCCAGCAGGGAGGGGGCCCGCTCCTACAATGAGCAGTTCTTC.

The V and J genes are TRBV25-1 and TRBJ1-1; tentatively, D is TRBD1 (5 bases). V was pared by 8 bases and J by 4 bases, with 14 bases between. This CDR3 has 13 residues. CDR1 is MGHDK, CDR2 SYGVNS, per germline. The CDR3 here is CASRQGQGTEAFF. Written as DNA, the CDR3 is TGTGCCAGCCGTCAGGGTCAGGGCACTGAAGCTTTCTTT.

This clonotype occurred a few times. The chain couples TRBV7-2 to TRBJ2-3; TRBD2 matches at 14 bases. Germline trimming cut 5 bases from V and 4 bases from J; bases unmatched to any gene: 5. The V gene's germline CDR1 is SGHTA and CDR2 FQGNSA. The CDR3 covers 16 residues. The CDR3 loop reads CASSPRLAGGADTQYF. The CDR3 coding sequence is TGTGCCAGCAGCCCCCGACTAGCGGGGGGGGCAGATACGCAGTATTTT.

For the CDR3, the DNA is TGCGCCAGCAGCCAAGAAGGTCGGGGGGAAACTGGAACCGGGGAGCTGTTTTTT. It specifies CASSQEGRGETGTGELFF. The chain links TRBV4-1 to TRBJ2-2; 7 bases are shared with TRBD2. The CDR3 runs 18 residues. With 0 bases clipped from V and 5 bases from J, the junction kept 12 bases outside the gene matches. Germline assignment: CDR1 MGHRA and CDR2 YSYEKL.